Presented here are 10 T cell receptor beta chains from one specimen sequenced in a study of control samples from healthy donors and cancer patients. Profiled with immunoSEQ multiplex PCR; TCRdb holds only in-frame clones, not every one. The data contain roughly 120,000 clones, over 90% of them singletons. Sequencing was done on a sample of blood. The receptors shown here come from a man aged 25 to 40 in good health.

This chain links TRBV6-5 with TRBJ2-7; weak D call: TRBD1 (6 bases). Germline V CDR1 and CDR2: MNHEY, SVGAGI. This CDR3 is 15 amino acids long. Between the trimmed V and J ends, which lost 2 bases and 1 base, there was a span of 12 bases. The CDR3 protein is CASSYGQGLSYEQYF. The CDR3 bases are TGTGCCAGCAGTTACGGTCAGGGGCTATCCTACGAGCAGTACTTC.

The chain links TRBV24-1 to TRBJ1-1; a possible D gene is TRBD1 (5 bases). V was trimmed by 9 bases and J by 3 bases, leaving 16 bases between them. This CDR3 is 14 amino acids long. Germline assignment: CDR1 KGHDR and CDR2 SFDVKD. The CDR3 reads CATLPLGEDTEAFF. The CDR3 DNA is TGTGCCACCCTACCCTTGGGGGAGGACACTGAAGCTTTCTTT.

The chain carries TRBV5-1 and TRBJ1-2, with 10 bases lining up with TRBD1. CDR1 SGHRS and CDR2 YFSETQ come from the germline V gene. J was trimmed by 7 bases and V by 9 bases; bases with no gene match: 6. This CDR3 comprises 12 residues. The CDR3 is CATRQGALGYTF. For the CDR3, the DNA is TGCGCCACCCGACAGGGGGCGCTTGGCTACACCTTC. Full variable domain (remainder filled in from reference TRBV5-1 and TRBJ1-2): KAGVTQTPRYLIKTRGQQVTLSCSPISGHRSVSWYQQTPGQGLQFLFEYFSETQRNKGNFPGRFSGRQFSNSRSEMNVSTLELGDSALYLCATRQGALGYTFGSGTRLTVV.

CDR3 sequence (DNA): TGTGCCAGTAGTGTGGAGCGTGCCCAGCATTTT. Protein product: CASSVERAQHF. This sequence joins TRBV19 and TRBJ1-5; D gene unclear. Per the germline V gene, CDR1 is LNHDA and CDR2 is SQIVND (reference sequence). The CDR3 sequence is 11 residues long. Trimming left V 5 bases short and J 11 bases short, with 10 bases between.

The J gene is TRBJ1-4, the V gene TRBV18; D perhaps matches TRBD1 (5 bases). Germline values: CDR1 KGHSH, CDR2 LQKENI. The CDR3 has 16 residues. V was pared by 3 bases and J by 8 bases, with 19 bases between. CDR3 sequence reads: CASSPVERVGDEKLFF. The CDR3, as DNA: TGTGCCAGCTCACCGGTCGAAAGGGTGGGGGACGAAAAACTGTTTTTT.

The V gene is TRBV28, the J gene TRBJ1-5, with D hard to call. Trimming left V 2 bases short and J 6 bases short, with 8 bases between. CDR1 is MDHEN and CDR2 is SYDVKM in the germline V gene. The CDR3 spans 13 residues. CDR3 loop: CASSLGRGQPQHF. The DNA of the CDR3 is TGTGCCAGCAGTTTAGGGCGGGGTCAGCCCCAGCATTTT.

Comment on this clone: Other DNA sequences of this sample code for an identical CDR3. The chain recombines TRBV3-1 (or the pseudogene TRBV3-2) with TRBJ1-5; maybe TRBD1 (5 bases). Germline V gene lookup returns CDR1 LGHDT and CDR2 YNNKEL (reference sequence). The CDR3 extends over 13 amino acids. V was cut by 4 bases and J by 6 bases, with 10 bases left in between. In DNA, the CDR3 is TGTGCCAGCAGCCCAGGCGGGGGTCAGCCCCAGCATTTT. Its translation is CASSPGGGQPQHF.

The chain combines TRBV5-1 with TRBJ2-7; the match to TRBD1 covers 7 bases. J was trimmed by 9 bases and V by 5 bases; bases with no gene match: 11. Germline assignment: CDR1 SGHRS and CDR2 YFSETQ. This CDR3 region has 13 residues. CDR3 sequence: CASRVGQAVGQYV. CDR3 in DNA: TGCGCCAGCAGAGTCGGACAGGCCGTCGGGCAGTACGTC.

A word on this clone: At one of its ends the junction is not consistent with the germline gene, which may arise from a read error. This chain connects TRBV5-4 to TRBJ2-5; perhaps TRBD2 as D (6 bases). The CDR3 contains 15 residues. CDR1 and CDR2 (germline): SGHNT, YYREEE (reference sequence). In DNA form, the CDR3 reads TGTGCCAGCCGCTTAACCCCGTTCGGGGGAGAGACCCAGTACTTC. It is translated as CASRLTPFGGETQYF.

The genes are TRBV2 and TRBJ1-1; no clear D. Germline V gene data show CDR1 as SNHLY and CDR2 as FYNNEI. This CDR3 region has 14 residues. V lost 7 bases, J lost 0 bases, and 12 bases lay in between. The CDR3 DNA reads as TGTGCCAGCACCGGGCGACGGTTGAACACTGAAGCTTTCTTT. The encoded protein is CASTGRRLNTEAFF. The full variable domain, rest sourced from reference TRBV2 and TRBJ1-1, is EPEVTQTPSHQVTQMGQEVILRCVPISNHLYFYWYRQILGQKVEFLVSFYNNEISEKSEIFDDQFSVERPDGSNFTLKIRSTKLEDSAMYFCASTGRRLNTEAFFGQGTRLTVV.